This note documents a single TCR gamma chain sequence. This clone came up a few times. Its cognate antigen has yet to be identified. Base qualities are missing; no much larger clone stands one base away. The data stem from a study of Vδ1+ human thymocytes (dated by TCRdb to the late 2010s). Notes on the research overall: As a data resource, the study described the mRNA-level TRG and TRD CDR3 repertoires found in highly purified Vdelta1+ thymocytes taken from young children. The multiplex-based CDR3 amplicon strategy had previously been validated against 5'RACE-based CDR3 amplicon generation methods.

On the study overall, not on this receptor specifically: Because unexpected Vdelta2 sequences could lead to misinterpretation of bulk repertoire data, the authors recommended using highly purified populations and validating at the single-cell level. Many TRG clonotypes were shared between donors (up to roughly 6.9x10^3), whereas TRD repertoires were essentially private (max roughly 120 shared). Despite high sort purity, 15% to 25% of thymic TRD sequences were Vdelta2 (and few Vdelta3), unlike peripheral blood Vdelta1+ controls. In contrast to oligoclonal peripheral blood repertoires, thymic TRG and TRD repertoires appeared to be highly polyclonal with Gaussian CDR3 length distributions. Because no clustering by age or sex was observed, donors were not stratified by these variables in the analyses.

Including cysteine and phenylalanine, the CDR3 has 15 amino acids. Left in the record is the CDR3 DNA by itself, 45 bases read in frame from the first base. Sequences EGSTGY (CDR1) and YDSYTSSV (CDR2) are obtained from the germline V gene. The germline V and J ends show losses of 5 bases and 2 bases respectively, and no gene match explains 8 bases of the junction. Thymic samples were depleted of alphabeta T cells, then CD3+ TCRVdelta1+ TCRVdelta2- thymocytes were FACS-sorted. A purity of roughly 97% to 99.6% was achieved for sorted Vdelta1+ thymocytes. The thymic specimens were obtained from seven or eight paediatric patients who were undergoing corrective cardiac surgery and ranged in age from about 5 days to 17 months. Thymic tissue was dispersed, and mononuclear cells were isolated on a Histopaque-1077 density gradient. Staining used anti-TCRVdelta1 clone TS8.2, anti-TCRVdelta2 clone B6, anti-CD3 clone HIT3a and anti-TCRalphabeta clone IP26 antibodies.

RNA extraction was carried out with the RNeasy mini kit, and reverse transcription was then done using Superscript III. CDR3 amplicons were produced by multiplex PCR using pooled V-gene forward primers and a constant-region reverse primer with Illumina adaptor overhangs. After gel purification, the amplicons were indexed with Nextera index primers during about 8 additional PCR cycles and then purified using AMPure XP beads. Libraries were sequenced on an Illumina MiSeq with paired-end 250 bp reads, dual indexing and about 20% PhiX spike-in. Concerning the study's data processing: Reads were quality checked with FastQC, and TRG read pairs were merged with ea-utils fastq-join. Sequences were annotated with IMGT/HighV-QUEST, keeping only productive sequences with unambiguous V-gene assignment; clonotypes were defined by identical CDR3 sequence. For downstream analysis, VDJtools 1.1.1, tcR 2.2.3, Treemap and vegan Shannon diversity in R 3.4.4 were used. With CATT, TCRdb called clones again from the public reads; duplicate DNA rows were later joined. The V and J calls were not made by the authors but by TCRdb's processing. This sample lists 25,000 to 35,000 gamma-chain clones; more than 15% were detected once. The ten largest clones capture 1.8% of the sample.

Sequencing used Vdelta1+ gamma-delta thymocytes from the thymus. The sample's cell subset or site, from its label and the paper: FACS-sorted CD3+ TCRalphabeta- TCRVdelta1+ TCRVdelta2- thymocytes. The chain links TRGV4 with TRGJP2. The origin of this receptor is a boy younger than two who had congenital heart surgery. CDR3 reads: CATWGIASSDWIKTF. The nucleotide sequence is TGTGCCACCTGGGGCATAGCAAGTAGTGATTGGATCAAGACGTTT.